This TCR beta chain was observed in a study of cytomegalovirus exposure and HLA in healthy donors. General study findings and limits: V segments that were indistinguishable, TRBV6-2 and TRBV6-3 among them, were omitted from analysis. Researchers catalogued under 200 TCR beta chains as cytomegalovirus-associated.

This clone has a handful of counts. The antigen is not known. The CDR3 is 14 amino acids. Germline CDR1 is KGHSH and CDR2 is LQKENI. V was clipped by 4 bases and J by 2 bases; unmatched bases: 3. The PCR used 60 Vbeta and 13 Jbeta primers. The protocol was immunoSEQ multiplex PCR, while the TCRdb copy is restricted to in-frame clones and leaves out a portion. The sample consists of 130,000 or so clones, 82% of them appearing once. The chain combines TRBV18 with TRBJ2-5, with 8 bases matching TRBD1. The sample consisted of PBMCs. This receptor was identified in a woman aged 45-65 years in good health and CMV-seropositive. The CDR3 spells CASSLQGGQETQYF. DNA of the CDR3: TGTGCCAGCTCACTACAGGGGGGTCAAGAGACCCAGTACTTC.